Presented here are 32 T cell receptor beta chains from one specimen sequenced in a study of T-cell memory formation after mild COVID-19. MiXCR, applied by TCRdb to the 5' RACE reads, yields one record per CDR3 protein. The repertoire consists of about 57,000 distinct CDR3 sequences, with 10% to 15% occurring once and the leading ten covering approximately 24%. The specimen was PBMCs or a T cell subset sorted from them (not recorded which). These receptors originate from a man aged 18 to 30 who had mild COVID-19 (a few samples of this study predate the infection). Cell type and time point are not known.

This clonotype has a handful of counts. The genes are TRBV20-1 and TRBJ2-3, with a tentative D call TRBD2 (6 bases). Looked up from germline, CDR1 is DFQATT and CDR2 is SNEGSKA (reference sequence). CDR3 length equals 12 residues. CDR3 amino acids: CQVGGGTDTQYF. The CDR3 DNA follows: TGCCAGGTTGGCGGGGGCACAGATACGCAGTATTTT.

This clonotype was seen more than once but under ten times. The chain uses TRBV7-2 and TRBJ1-2; D is ambiguous. This CDR3 has 13 residues. Trimming pared 5 bases from V and 4 bases from J, leaving 11 bases between. Germline CDR1 and CDR2: SGHTA and FQGNSA. CDR3 loop: CASSADLGYGYTF. CDR3 DNA: TGTGCCAGCAGCGCCGACCTGGGCTATGGCTACACCTTC.

This clonotype was observed a handful of times. The V and J genes are TRBV20-1 and TRBJ1-2; 7 bases line up with TRBD1. Looked up from germline, CDR1 is DFQATT and CDR2 is SNEGSKA (reference sequence). CDR3 length: 16 residues. After removal of 5 bases from V and 2 bases from J, the junction contained 14 bases not matched to a gene. The CDR3 spells CSAPESNRGVNYGYTF. CDR3 nucleotide sequence: TGCAGTGCTCCCGAATCAAACAGGGGAGTCAACTATGGCTACACCTTC.

This clonotype was found many times. The rearrangement links TRBV7-2 to TRBJ1-2, with D maybe TRBD1 (5 bases). Trimming shortened V by 3 bases and J by 5 bases, and 13 bases separated the two germline ends. This CDR3 comprises 14 residues. The germline V gene has CDR1 SGHTA and CDR2 FQGNSA. The CDR3 sequence is CASSFQATEYGYTF. As DNA, the CDR3 is TGTGCCAGCAGCTTTCAAGCGACAGAATATGGCTACACCTTC.

This clonotype has only a few counts. Here the CDR3 DNA reads TGTGCCAGCAGCCAAGTAATGGCTAGCGGGGGGCTGAGCTCCTACAATGAGCAGTTCTTC. Translated: CASSQVMASGGLSSYNEQFF. V and J are TRBV4-2 and TRBJ2-1, with 11 bases that match TRBD2. Germline V gene lookup returns CDR1 LGHNA and CDR2 YNFKEQ. The CDR3 totals 20 residues. V gave up 1 base and J gave up 0 bases; unmatched junction bases: 11.

This clonotype was counted a few times. The chain is built from TRBV7-8 and TRBJ1-6, with a weak D call TRBD1 (5 bases). Per germline, CDR1 SGHVS and CDR2 FQNEAQ. V lost 5 bases to trimming and J lost 18 bases, with 20 bases between them. The CDR3 contains 13 residues. As DNA, the CDR3 is TGTGCCAGCAGCGGGACCGGAGGTACGGCCCCCCACTTT. Translation: CASSGTGGTAPHF.

The chain carries TRBV7-3 and TRBJ2-1; TRBD2 aligns across 9 bases. The CDR3 totals 15 residues. V lost 5 bases and J lost 7; bases outside the gene matches: 9. The germline V gene has CDR1 SGHTA and CDR2 FQGTGA. This CDR3 reads CASSRGLAAGNEQFF. CDR3 DNA sequence: TGTGCCAGCAGCCGGGGACTAGCCGCGGGAAATGAGCAGTTCTTC. The variable domain in full, with the rest retrieved from reference TRBV7-3 and TRBJ2-1, is GAGVSQTPSNKVTEKGKYVELRCDPISGHTALYWYRQSLGQGPEFLIYFQGTGAADDSGLPNDRFFAVRPEGSVSTLKIQRTERGDSAVYLCASSRGLAAGNEQFFGPGTRLTVL.

This clonotype was detected many times. This rearrangement joins TRBV7-2 to TRBJ2-5; D is possibly TRBD1 or TRBD2 (5 bases each). Trimming took off 5 bases at V and 2 bases at J, with 12 bases between the two ends. Looked up from germline, CDR1 is SGHTA and CDR2 is FQGNSA. The CDR3 has 14 amino acids. CDR3 coding DNA: TGTGCCAGCAGCCGGGGACGGGATCAAGAGACCCAGTACTTC. Translating gives CASSRGRDQETQYF.

This clonotype has just a few counts. The chain combines TRBV12-3 or TRBV12-4 with TRBJ2-5, with D maybe TRBD1 (6 bases). CDR3 size: 15 residues. Trimming removed 1 base at V and 0 bases at J, with 9 bases between. The CDR3, as DNA: TGTGCCAGCAGTTTAGGGACAGAGTACCAAGAGACCCAGTACTTC. It codes for CASSLGTEYQETQYF.

This clonotype turned up a few times. The chain is built from TRBV7-2 and TRBJ1-5; TRBD1 aligns across 7 bases. Trimming at V came to 6 bases and at J to 2 bases, leaving 10 bases not matched to a gene. The CDR3 sequence is 16 residues long. Per the germline V gene, CDR1 is SGHTA and CDR2 is FQGNSA. In DNA form, the CDR3 reads TGTGCCAGCAGTTATTCAGGGGGTTTGGGCAATCAGCCCCAGCATTTT. Residues: CASSYSGGLGNQPQHF.

This clonotype was recorded many times. The V and J genes are TRBV7-2 and TRBJ2-1; D perhaps matches TRBD2 (6 bases). The CDR3 runs to 16 residues. In germline, CDR1 is SGHTA, CDR2 FQGNSA. V lost 5 bases to trimming and J lost 10 bases, with 24 bases between them. The chain's CDR3 is CASSPRASGPLGEQFF. The CDR3 coding sequence is TGTGCCAGCAGCCCCCGCGCGAGCGGGCCCCTCGGGGAGCAGTTCTTC. The whole variable domain, remainder taken from reference TRBV7-2 and TRBJ2-1, is GAGVSQSPSNKVTEKGKDVELRCDPISGHTALYWYRQSLGQGLEFLIYFQGNSAPDKSGLPSDRFSAERTGGSVSTLTIQRTQQEDSAVYLCASSPRASGPLGEQFFGPGTRLTVL.

V is TRBV27 and J is TRBJ1-1; no definite D call. The CDR3 length is 14 residues. Germline V CDR1 and CDR2: MNHEY, SMNVEV (reference sequence). Trimming pared 5 bases from V and 0 bases from J, leaving 10 bases between. CDR3 protein: CASSPVLLNTEAFF. CDR3 nucleotides: TGTGCCAGCAGTCCAGTCCTCCTGAACACTGAAGCTTTCTTT.

The table lists this clonotype with a few counts. V and J are TRBV20-1 and TRBJ1-5, with D tentatively TRBD1 (5 bases). Per germline, CDR1 DFQATT and CDR2 SNEGSKA (reference sequence). The CDR3 covers 12 residues. V lost 6 bases to trimming and J lost 12 bases, with 18 bases between them. As DNA, the CDR3 is TGCAGTGCCCGCGGACAAAATCCCAGCCAGCATTTT. As protein: CSARGQNPSQHF.

This clonotype was picked up a small number of times. CDR3 in amino acids: CASELGGGSRTQYF. The CDR3 DNA reads TGTGCCAGCGAATTAGGGGGGGGAAGTCGGACCCAGTACTTC. The genes are TRBV7-8 and TRBJ2-5, with TRBD2 as a possible D gene (7 bases). The V and J ends lost 8 bases and 7 bases respectively, with 20 bases between them. This CDR3 spans 14 amino acids. CDR1 and CDR2 (germline): SGHVS, FQNEAQ.

The gene calls are TRBV11-2 and TRBJ2-7; the D call may be TRBD1 or TRBD2 (5 bases each). The ends were cut back, 5 bases at V and 6 bases at J, with 20 bases in the middle. Germline V gene sequence: CDR1 SGHAT, CDR2 FQNNGV. The CDR3 contains 15 residues. CDR3 amino acids: CASSPRARSGSEQYV. CDR3 DNA sequence: TGTGCCAGCAGCCCTCGGGCCCGGTCAGGGAGCGAGCAGTACGTC.

The rearrangement links TRBV3-1 to TRBJ1-2, with a tentative D call TRBD1 (5 bases). The CDR3 has 14 residues. V was shortened by 1 base and J by 7 bases, with 13 bases between the two germline ends. CDR1 and CDR2 from the germline V gene are LGHDT and YNNKEL (reference sequence). CDR3 amino acids: CASSQGGVAGGYTF. CDR3 bases: TGTGCCAGCAGCCAAGGAGGGGTAGCCGGTGGCTACACCTTC.

The V call is TRBV5-1, the J call TRBJ2-1; 8 nucleotides align to TRBD2. The CDR3 totals 13 residues. Germline V gene data show CDR1 as SGHRS and CDR2 as YFSETQ. J gave up 9 bases and V 4 bases, and 6 bases lay outside the gene matches. The CDR3 nucleotides are TGCGCCAGCAGCGTGACTAGCGTCCGTGAGCAGTTCTTC. Protein product: CASSVTSVREQFF.

Many counts were recorded for this clonotype. The chain links TRBV20-1 to TRBJ2-3; TRBD1 aligns across 8 bases. CDR3 length: 15 amino acids. CDR1 and CDR2 from the germline V gene are DFQATT and SNEGSKA (reference sequence). Germline trimming cut 3 bases from V and 4 bases from J; bases unmatched to any gene: 9. Written as DNA, the CDR3 is TGCAGTGCTAGCGAACCCGACAGGGGCGCAGATACGCAGTATTTT. Translated, it gives CSASEPDRGADTQYF.

This chain connects TRBV6-2 or TRBV6-3 to TRBJ2-7; no clear D gene. CDR3 length: 14 amino acids. Per germline, CDR1 MNHEY and CDR2 SVGEGT. The ends were cut back, 2 bases at V and 5 bases at J, with 13 bases in the middle. CDR3 amino acids: CASSYLPEQNEQYV. In DNA, the CDR3 is TGTGCCAGCAGTTACCTCCCGGAGCAGAACGAGCAGTACGTC.

The rearrangement uses TRBV5-1 and TRBJ2-2; 9 positions match TRBD1. The CDR3 runs 14 residues. Germline V gives CDR1 SGHRS, CDR2 YFSETQ. J was trimmed by 6 bases and V by 4 bases; bases with no gene match: 4. The CDR3 region is CASSNRGRAGELFF. The CDR3 region has the DNA TGCGCCAGCAGCAACAGGGGGCGCGCCGGGGAGCTGTTTTTT. The full variable domain, completed using reference TRBV5-1 and TRBJ2-2, is KAGVTQTPRYLIKTRGQQVTLSCSPISGHRSVSWYQQTPGQGLQFLFEYFSETQRNKGNFPGRFSGRQFSNSRSEMNVSTLELGDSALYLCASSNRGRAGELFFGEGSRLTVL.

This clonotype occurred a few times. The J gene is TRBJ2-1, the V gene TRBV7-2; D remains ambiguous. CDR3 size: 17 residues. In germline, CDR1 is SGHTA, CDR2 FQGNSA. The V gene lost 5 bases and the J gene lost 0 bases, with 17 bases spanning the gap. The CDR3 region is CASSPLFGRSSYNEQFF. For the CDR3, the DNA is TGTGCCAGCAGCCCCTTATTCGGGCGGAGCTCCTACAATGAGCAGTTCTTC.

CDR3 DNA sequence: TGTGCCAGCAGCAACAGGGCCTCGAGGGAAAAACTGTTTTTT. It yields the protein CASSNRASREKLFF. The gene calls are TRBV6-5 and TRBJ1-4, with D maybe TRBD1 (6 bases). The germline CDR1 and CDR2 sequences are MNHEY and SVGAGI. This CDR3 region has 14 residues. V was pared by 6 bases and J by 8 bases, with 16 bases between.

This clonotype was observed at least ten times. The V and J genes are TRBV7-2 and TRBJ1-5; D is undetermined. This CDR3 comprises 15 residues. Germline values: CDR1 SGHTA, CDR2 FQGNSA. The V and J ends lost 2 bases and 4 bases respectively, with 12 bases between them. The CDR3 bases are TGTGCCAGCAGCTTATTCGCAGTACCTAATCAGCCCCAGCATTTT. The encoded protein is CASSLFAVPNQPQHF.

The chain has TRBV4-1 and TRBJ2-7; 11 bases line up with TRBD1. Germline V gene data show CDR1 as MGHRA and CDR2 as YSYEKL. V lost 6 bases, J lost 5 bases, and 12 bases stayed unmatched. The CDR3 runs 16 residues. Here the CDR3 reads CASSTPVRDRGNEQYF. The CDR3 DNA reads as TGCGCCAGCAGTACCCCTGTACGGGACAGGGGGAACGAGCAGTACTTC.

This clonotype was seen at least ten times. V and J are TRBV20-1 and TRBJ2-7, with 9 positions matching TRBD2. Germline values: CDR1 DFQATT, CDR2 SNEGSKA (reference sequence). The CDR3 is 14 amino acids. V shed 3 bases and J 0 bases; nucleotides not matched to a gene: 3. The CDR3 DNA is TGCAGTGCTAGCGAGACTAGCGGCTCCTACGAGCAGTACTTC. Residues: CSASETSGSYEQYF.

At least ten counts were recorded for this clonotype. The rearrangement joins TRBV6-6 to TRBJ2-5; TRBD1 matches 7 bases. The germline V gene encodes CDR1 MNHNY and CDR2 SVGAGI (reference sequence). The CDR3 is 15 residues long. The V gene end was trimmed by 5 bases and the J gene end by 0 bases; junction bases not matched to a gene: 6. This chain's CDR3 is CASSDRDRYQETQYF. CDR3 DNA: TGTGCCAGCAGTGACCGGGACAGATACCAAGAGACCCAGTACTTC.

The V and J genes are TRBV3-1 and TRBJ1-1; 7 nucleotides agree with TRBD1. V shed 0 bases, J shed 7 bases, and the junction held 5 bases outside the gene matches. Germline V gives CDR1 LGHDT, CDR2 YNNKEL (reference sequence). This CDR3 contains 14 residues. CDR3 DNA: TGTGCCAGCAGCCAAGACAGGGGGTGTTGTGAAGCTTTCTTT. It encodes CASSQDRGCCEAFF.

This clonotype has only a few counts. This chain uses TRBV6-2 or TRBV6-3 with TRBJ1-5, with 7 bases aligning to TRBD1. Losses at the gene ends were 2 bases for V and 11 bases for J; bases not matched to a gene: 6. This CDR3 is 13 amino acids long. Per the germline V gene, CDR1 is MNHEY and CDR2 is SVGEGT. The CDR3 coding sequence is TGTGCCAGCAGTTACCAGCAGGGGACAGCCCAGCATTTT. Its protein is CASSYQQGTAQHF.

The rearrangement uses TRBV4-2 and TRBJ1-6; D gene uncertain. Trimming left V 1 base short and J 11 bases short, with 15 bases between. The CDR3 covers 15 residues. The germline V gene has CDR1 LGHNA and CDR2 YNFKEQ. The CDR3 DNA follows: TGTGCCAGCAGCCAAGGGAGGGCCCCCCTAGCACCCCTCCACTTT. It specifies CASSQGRAPLAPLHF.

There are many counts of this clonotype. The chain links TRBV27 to TRBJ2-2, with D unclear. Germline CDR1 is MNHEY and CDR2 is SMNVEV (reference sequence). The CDR3 totals 15 residues. Trimming removed 6 bases at V and 1 base at J, with 12 bases between. The CDR3 nucleotides are TGTGCCAGCAGCCTAGTGGGGAAGAACACCGGGGAGCTGTTTTTT. Amino acid sequence: CASSLVGKNTGELFF.

The J gene is TRBJ1-1, the V gene TRBV5-1, with D unclear. Trimming stripped 4 bases from V and 3 bases from J, with 16 bases between. CDR1 and CDR2 (germline): SGHRS, YFSETQ. CDR3 size: 15 residues. This chain's CDR3 is CASSPWGGSDTEAFF. CDR3 nucleotide sequence: TGCGCCAGCAGCCCTTGGGGAGGGAGTGACACTGAAGCTTTCTTT.

This clonotype was seen more than once but under ten times. CDR3 DNA sequence: TGTGCCAGCAGCCAAGGCCGGGACCCGGGATACGAGCAGTTCTTC. This translates into CASSQGRDPGYEQFF. The V call is TRBV7-2, the J call TRBJ2-1; D may match TRBD1 or TRBD2 (5 bases each). CDR1 and CDR2 from the germline V gene are SGHTA and FQGNSA. V lost 5 bases and J 10 bases, leaving 21 bases between the germline ends. This CDR3 has 15 amino acids.